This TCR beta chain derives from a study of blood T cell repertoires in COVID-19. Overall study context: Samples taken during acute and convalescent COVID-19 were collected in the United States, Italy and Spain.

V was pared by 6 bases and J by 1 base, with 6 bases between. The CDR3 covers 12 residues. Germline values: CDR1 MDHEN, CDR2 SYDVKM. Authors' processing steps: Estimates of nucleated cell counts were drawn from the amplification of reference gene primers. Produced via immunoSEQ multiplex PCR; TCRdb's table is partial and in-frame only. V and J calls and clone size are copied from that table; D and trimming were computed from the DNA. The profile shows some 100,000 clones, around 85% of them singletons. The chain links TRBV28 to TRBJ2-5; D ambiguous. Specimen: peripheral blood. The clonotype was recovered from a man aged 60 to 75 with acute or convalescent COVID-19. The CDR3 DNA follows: TGTGCCAGCAGCCAGGTCCAAGAGACCCAGTACTTC. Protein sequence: CASSQVQETQYF.